In its sample, the clone carrying this TCR beta chain was seen many times. The V and J ends lost 4 bases and 3 bases respectively, with 8 bases between them. Per germline, CDR1 LGHDT and CDR2 YNNKEL (reference sequence). The CDR3 sequence is 13 residues long. These data originate in a study of naive and memory T cell subsets. After the first PCR, alpha and beta chain libraries were processed separately. Overnight CMV lysate stimulation of fresh PBMCs defined donor CMV status by CD4+ IFNgamma. The beta constant-region primer was an equimolar mix of two oligonucleotides covering TRBC1 and TRBC2. Ligation attached a single-stranded oligonucleotide with a 12-nucleotide UMI and the SP2 primer to the cDNA 3' end. Four rounds of PCR amplified the ligated cDNA using nested alpha and beta constant-region primers plus SP2. A single record per CDR3 protein comes from TCRdb applying MiXCR to the UMI-ligation and nested PCR reads. The repertoire holds 75,000 to 85,000 distinct CDR3 sequences, with approximately 14% as singletons.

Sequences were obtained from central memory CD4+ T cells from blood. This sequence originates from a human donor in good health. The V and J genes are TRBV3-1 and TRBJ2-3, with D unresolved. The CDR3 DNA sequence: TGTGCCAGCAGCCGGGCGGATACAGATACGCAGTATTTT. Its protein product is CASSRADTDTQYF.